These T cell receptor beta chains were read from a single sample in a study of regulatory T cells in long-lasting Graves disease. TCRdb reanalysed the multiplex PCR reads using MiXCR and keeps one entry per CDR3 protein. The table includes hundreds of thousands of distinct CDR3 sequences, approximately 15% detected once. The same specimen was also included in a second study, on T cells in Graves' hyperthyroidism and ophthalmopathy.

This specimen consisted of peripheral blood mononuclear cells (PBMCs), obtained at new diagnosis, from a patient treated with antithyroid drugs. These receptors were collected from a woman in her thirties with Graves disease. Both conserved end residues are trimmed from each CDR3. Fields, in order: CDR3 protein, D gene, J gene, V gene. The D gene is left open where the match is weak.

cdr3_aa: ASRGRTSGNTQY; d_call: TRBD2; j_call: TRBJ2-3; v_call: TRBV6-2/TRBV6-3
cdr3_aa: ASNPNSYNEQF; d_call: NA; j_call: TRBJ2-1; v_call: TRBV19
cdr3_aa: ASSPNGGGGGLF; d_call: NA; j_call: TRBJ2-2; v_call: TRBV18
cdr3_aa: AWVGQQGSHYEQY; d_call: TRBD1; j_call: TRBJ2-7; v_call: TRBV30
cdr3_aa: ASSAHGTKYNEQF; d_call: NA; j_call: TRBJ2-1; v_call: TRBV28
cdr3_aa: STKGVWDEQF; d_call: NA; j_call: TRBJ2-1; v_call: TRBV15
cdr3_aa: VCKGRVINEQF; d_call: NA; j_call: TRBJ2-1; v_call: TRBV6-1
cdr3_aa: ASSPTRLAGVHEQY; d_call: TRBD2; j_call: TRBJ2-7; v_call: TRBV7-2
cdr3_aa: SATQANGYT; d_call: NA; j_call: TRBJ1-2; v_call: TRBV20-1
cdr3_aa: AWSIGGQEEQF; d_call: NA; j_call: TRBJ2-1; v_call: TRBV30